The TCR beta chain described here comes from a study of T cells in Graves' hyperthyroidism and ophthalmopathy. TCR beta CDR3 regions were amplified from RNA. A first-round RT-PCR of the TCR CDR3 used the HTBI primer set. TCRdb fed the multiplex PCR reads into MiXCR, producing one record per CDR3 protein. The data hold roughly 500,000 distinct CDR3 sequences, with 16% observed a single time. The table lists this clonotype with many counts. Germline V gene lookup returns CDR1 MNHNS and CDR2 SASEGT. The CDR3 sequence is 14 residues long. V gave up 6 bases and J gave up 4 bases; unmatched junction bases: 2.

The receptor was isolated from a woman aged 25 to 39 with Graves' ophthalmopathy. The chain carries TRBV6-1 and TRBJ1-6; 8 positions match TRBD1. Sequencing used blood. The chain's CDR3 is CASRGTGYNSPLHF. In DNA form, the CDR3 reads TGTGCCAGCAGGGGGACAGGATATAATTCACCCCTCCACTTT.